This T cell receptor beta chain was retrieved from a study of low-dose radiotherapy and immunotherapy resistance in tumors. About the research overall: Every day for four cycles from cycle 1 day 1, patients took 300 mg of oral aspirin.

Time point: after trial treatment. Treatment in this sample: LDRT plus nivolumab, ipilimumab, low-dose cyclophosphamide and aspirin (RACIN trial). The donors' regimen was nivolumab, ipilimumab, aspirin, low-dose cyclophosphamide and low-dose radiotherapy. Priming of first-strand cDNA relied on TRAV- and TRBV-specific primers (covering alpha and beta chains). TCR amplification involved 20 to 25 PCR cycles with a constant-region primer and V-primer adapter. Amplifying the isolated mRNA was done by in vitro transcription. TCRdb reanalysed the reads using MiXCR and keeps one entry per CDR3 protein. This table holds about 100,000 distinct CDR3 sequences, around 21% found once. Specimen: PBMCs, collected after low-dose radiotherapy plus immunotherapy. This TCR was sampled from a male donor with prostate cancer.

CDR3 amino acids: CASSPRAGFYEQYF. The CDR3 region has the DNA TGTGCCAGCAGCCCCAGGGCAGGGTTCTACGAGCAGTACTTC. The chain recombines TRBV11-2 with TRBJ2-7; possibly TRBD1 for D (5 bases). Per the germline V gene, CDR1 is SGHAT and CDR2 is FQNNGV. The CDR3 loop spans 14 amino acids. V lost 5 bases and J 3 bases, leaving 14 bases between the germline ends.